The following is a TCR beta chain sequence with its context. This record comes from a study of blood T cell repertoires in COVID-19. The data were produced by immunoSEQ multiplex PCR, yet TCRdb's version contains in-frame clones alone and is incomplete. The table includes 150,000 to 200,000 clones, around 84% detected once. What was sequenced was PBMCs or T cells enriched from blood (not recorded which). The source is a man between 45 and 60 years old who had recovered from COVID-19.

CDR3 coding DNA: TGCGCCAGCAGCTTGGGTGGGGCTACTAACTATGGCTACACCTTC. This encodes CASSLGGATNYGYTF. The V gene is TRBV5-1, the J gene TRBJ1-2, with D possibly being TRBD1 (5 bases). V was cut by 0 bases and J by 0 bases, with 9 bases left in between. The CDR3 is made up of 15 amino acids. Germline loops: CDR1 SGHRS, CDR2 YFSETQ.